The 15 T cell receptor beta chains in this list originate from one sample, sequenced in a study of blood T cell repertoires in COVID-19 (dated by TCRdb to 2020 to 2022). The library was obtained by the immunoSEQ multiplex PCR assay. The table was pulled from immuneACCESS by TCRdb, which kept in-frame rearrangements only. Such tables lose some clones; where checked, under half of the loss comes from unresolved V genes, and the rest has no known cause. The sample records some 89,000 clones, roughly 78% of which are singletons. The biggest ten clones account for 1% to 1.5% of the sample. Sequenced material: peripheral blood. Every receptor here comes from a woman aged 80 or over with acute or convalescent COVID-19.

The chain employs TRBV19 and TRBJ1-4; the D gene is possibly TRBD1 (5 bases). Germline V gives CDR1 LNHDA, CDR2 SQIVND (reference sequence). CDR3 length: 16 residues. V was clipped by 8 bases and J by 0 bases, with 16 bases between them. CDR3 sequence (DNA): TGTGCCAGTGGCCCTATTACAGGTGCAACTAATGAAAAACTGTTTTTT. It yields the protein CASGPITGATNEKLFF.

This clone was seen only a few times. This chain uses TRBV3-1 (or the pseudogene TRBV3-2) with TRBJ1-1; the D gene is possibly TRBD1 (5 bases). V was shortened by 2 bases and J by 0 bases, with 10 bases between the two germline ends. Germline V gene sequence: CDR1 LGHDT, CDR2 YNNKEL (reference sequence). The CDR3 has 15 residues. The CDR3 loop reads CASSQQGLMNTEAFF. The DNA for the CDR3 is TGTGCCAGCAGCCAACAGGGCCTGATGAACACTGAAGCTTTCTTT.

This clone came up a few times. V usage is TRBV7-2 and J usage is TRBJ2-1, with TRBD1 matching over 7 bases. V trimming: 5 bases; J trimming: 4 bases; junction bases outside the gene matches: 14. The CDR3 totals 17 residues. Looked up from germline, CDR1 is SGHTA and CDR2 is FQGNSA. The CDR3 spells CASSPPVGEGQYNEQFF. The CDR3 DNA reads as TGTGCCAGCAGCCCCCCGGTGGGCGAGGGACAGTACAATGAGCAGTTCTTC.

This rearrangement joins TRBV5-1 to TRBJ1-4; TRBD1 might be the D (6 bases). The germline gives CDR1 SGHRS, CDR2 YFSETQ. The V and J ends lost 3 bases and 3 bases respectively, with 12 bases between them. The CDR3 is 15 amino acids. The CDR3 nucleotides read TGCGCCAGCAGCTCCTCAGGGGATTCTAATGAAAAACTGTTTTTT. This encodes CASSSSGDSNEKLFF.

This rearrangement joins TRBV7-9 to TRBJ1-2, with D hard to call. This CDR3 contains 12 residues. V lost 5 bases to trimming and J lost 9 bases, with 13 bases between them. Germline V gene sequence: CDR1 SEHNR, CDR2 FQNEAQ (reference sequence). CDR3: CASSPLEMSYTF. CDR3 nucleotide sequence: TGTGCCAGCAGCCCCTTGGAGATGAGCTACACCTTC. The whole variable domain, filled in from reference TRBV7-9 and TRBJ1-2, reads DTGVSQNPRHKITKRGQNVTFRCDPISEHNRLYWYRQTLGQGPEFLTYFQNEAQLEKSRLLSDRFSAERPKGSFSTLEIQRTEQGDSAMYLCASSPLEMSYTFGSGTRLTVV.

The chain has TRBV5-1 and TRBJ2-5; 8 nucleotides agree with TRBD1. This CDR3 contains 14 residues. V was clipped by 6 bases and J by 4 bases; unmatched bases: 8. Germline values: CDR1 SGHRS, CDR2 YFSETQ. In nucleotides, the CDR3 is TGCGCCAGCAAGAGGGGCGGGACAGGAGAGACCCAGTACTTC. Translating gives CASKRGGTGETQYF.

The chain couples TRBV5-4 to TRBJ1-1; D is uncertain. Trimming left V 4 bases short and J 0 bases short, with 13 bases between. The CDR3 length is 15 residues. The germline gives CDR1 SGHNT, CDR2 YYREEE (reference sequence). The CDR3 spells CASSDKQKMNTEAFF. The CDR3 DNA sequence: TGTGCCAGCAGCGACAAGCAGAAAATGAACACTGAAGCTTTCTTT. The complete variable domain, with remaining parts taken from reference TRBV5-4 and TRBJ1-1, reads ETGVTQSPTHLIKTRGQQVTLRCSSQSGHNTVSWYQQALGQGPQFIFQYYREEENGRGNFPPRFSGLQFPNYSSELNVNALELDDSALYLCASSDKQKMNTEAFFGQGTRLTVV.

This chain connects TRBV11-2 to TRBJ2-7, with no clear D. V lost 3 bases to trimming and J lost 2 bases, with 8 bases between them. CDR3 length equals 13 residues. Germline CDR1 reads SGHAT; CDR2 reads FQNNGV. CDR3 sequence (DNA): TGTGCCAGCAGCTTTCCGCGGACCTACGAGCAGTACTTC. It is translated as CASSFPRTYEQYF.

This chain connects TRBV6-5 to TRBJ1-5; D ambiguous. V was trimmed by 4 bases and J by 1 base, leaving 8 bases between them. Per germline, CDR1 MNHEY and CDR2 SVGAGI. The CDR3 runs 14 residues. The CDR3 bases are TGTGCCAGCAGTTTGCCCGAGAGCAATCAGCCCCAGCATTTT. Translated, it gives CASSLPESNQPQHF.

Here the CDR3 DNA reads TGCGCCAGCAGCTTGCAGACTAGCGGGGGTACCGGGGAGCTGTTTTTT. Protein sequence: CASSLQTSGGTGELFF. The chain uses TRBV5-1 and TRBJ2-2, with 12 positions matching TRBD2. Germline loops: CDR1 SGHRS, CDR2 YFSETQ. The CDR3 totals 16 residues. Trimming at V came to 1 base and at J to 5 bases, leaving 3 bases not matched to a gene.

This clone turned up a few times. The chain recombines TRBV6-1 with TRBJ2-6; 7 nucleotides align to TRBD2. The CDR3 contains 16 residues. The V gene end was trimmed by 2 bases and the J gene end by 4 bases; junction bases not matched to a gene: 5. The germline gives CDR1 MNHNS, CDR2 SASEGT. CDR3 region: CASSEWGGAGANVLTF. The CDR3 DNA reads as TGTGCCAGCAGTGAATGGGGAGGGGCCGGGGCCAACGTCCTGACTTTC.

V and J are TRBV28 and TRBJ1-5, with a tentative D call TRBD1 (5 bases). V gave up 3 bases and J gave up 4 bases, with 16 bases separating them. The CDR3 is 16 amino acids. The germline V gene has CDR1 MDHEN and CDR2 SYDVKM. The CDR3 is CASSFRGNRGNQPQHF. CDR3 DNA sequence: TGTGCCAGCAGTTTTCGGGGGAACCGGGGGAATCAGCCCCAGCATTTT.

The chain joins TRBV10-1 to TRBJ2-1; 10 nucleotides line up with TRBD1. The CDR3 length is 15 residues. The germline CDR1 and CDR2 sequences are WNHNN and SYGVQD (reference sequence). With 10 bases clipped from V and 6 bases from J, the junction kept 12 bases outside the gene matches. CDR3 DNA sequence: TGCGCCACCAACCCATCGGGACAGGGGCGCAATGAGCAGTTCTTC. The encoded protein is CATNPSGQGRNEQFF.

The chain joins TRBV28 to TRBJ1-6; D is uncertain. V lost 6 bases, J lost 7 bases, and 16 bases lay in between. The CDR3 runs to 15 residues. CDR1 is MDHEN and CDR2 is SYDVKM in the germline V gene. CDR3 nucleotide sequence: TGTGCCAGCAGCCCCGCTACCGGGATCAATTCACCCCTCCACTTT. Translating it yields CASSPATGINSPLHF.

The chain has TRBV5-1 and TRBJ2-5, with 7 bases matching TRBD1. V was pared by 0 bases and J by 4 bases, with 3 bases of the junction left unmatched. There are 14 residues in the CDR3. CDR1 SGHRS and CDR2 YFSETQ come from the germline V gene. The CDR3 region has the DNA TGCGCCAGCAGCTTGGGGGACAGCCTAGAGACCCAGTACTTC. This gives the protein CASSLGDSLETQYF.